The source of this T cell receptor beta chain is a study of cytomegalovirus exposure and HLA in healthy donors. Points from the study as a whole: In vitro, three CMV-associated chains proved specific for CMV antigens.

Profiling relied on immunoSEQ multiplex PCR, and the TCRdb table lists in-frame clones only, not all of them. The sample includes 38,000 or so clones, 80% to 95% of them seen just once. A roughly 120-subject validation cohort, separate from the approximately 610-subject first cohort, supplied the donors. About this clone: Its antigen is unidentified.

The specimen was PBMCs. The sequence was obtained from a man between 18 and 29 years old in good health and CMV-seronegative.

CDR3 coding DNA: TGCGCCAGCAGCCTCGGACAGGGCTATGGCTACACCTTC. Amino acid sequence: CASSLGQGYGYTF. This rearrangement joins TRBV4-1 to TRBJ1-2; 8 bases map to TRBD1. CDR3 length: 13 amino acids. J was trimmed by 4 bases and V by 4 bases; bases with no gene match: 2. Germline assignment: CDR1 MGHRA and CDR2 YSYEKL.